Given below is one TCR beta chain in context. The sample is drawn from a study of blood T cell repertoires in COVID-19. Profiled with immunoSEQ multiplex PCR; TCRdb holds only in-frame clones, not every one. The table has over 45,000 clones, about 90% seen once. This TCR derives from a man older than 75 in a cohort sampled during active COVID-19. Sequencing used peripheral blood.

The DNA for the CDR3 is TGTGCCAGCAGCTTGGGTGGCAACTCCTATAATTCACCCCTCCACTTT. This sequence encodes CASSLGGNSYNSPLHF. V is TRBV5-6 and J is TRBJ1-6; D unclear. The germline V and J ends were trimmed by 0 bases and 0 bases, with 7 bases remaining between them. The germline V gene has CDR1 SGHDT and CDR2 YYEEEE. CDR3 length equals 16 residues.